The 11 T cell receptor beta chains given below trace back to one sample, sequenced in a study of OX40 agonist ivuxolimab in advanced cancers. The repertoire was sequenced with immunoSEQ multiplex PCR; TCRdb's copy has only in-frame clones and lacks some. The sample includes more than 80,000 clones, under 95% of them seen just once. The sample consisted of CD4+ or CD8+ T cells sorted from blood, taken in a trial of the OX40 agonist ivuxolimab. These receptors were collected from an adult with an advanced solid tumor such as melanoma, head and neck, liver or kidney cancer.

The CDR3 loop is CSVRGLAVSSYNEQFF. In DNA, the CDR3 is TGCAGCGTTCGAGGACTAGCGGTAAGCTCCTACAATGAGCAGTTCTTC. The gene calls are TRBV29-1 and TRBJ2-1; TRBD2 matches at 10 bases. With V trimmed by 5 bases and J by 0 bases, 7 bases remained unmatched. The CDR3 sequence is 16 residues long. CDR1 is SQVTM, CDR2 ANQGSEA, per germline.

The chain's CDR3 is CSVLTPVYTF. CDR3 in DNA: TGCAGCGTTCTGACTCCCGTCTACACCTTC. The chain couples TRBV29-1 to TRBJ1-2, with no clear D. There are 10 residues in the CDR3. Germline V gene sequence: CDR1 SQVTM, CDR2 ANQGSEA. Trimming took 5 bases from V and 10 from J, leaving 11 bases between them.

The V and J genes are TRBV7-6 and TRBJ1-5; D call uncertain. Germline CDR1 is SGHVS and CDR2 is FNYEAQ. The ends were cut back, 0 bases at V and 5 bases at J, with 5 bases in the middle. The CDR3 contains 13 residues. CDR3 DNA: TGTGCCAGCAGCTTAGCTAGGGATCAGCCCCAGCATTTT. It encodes CASSLARDQPQHF.

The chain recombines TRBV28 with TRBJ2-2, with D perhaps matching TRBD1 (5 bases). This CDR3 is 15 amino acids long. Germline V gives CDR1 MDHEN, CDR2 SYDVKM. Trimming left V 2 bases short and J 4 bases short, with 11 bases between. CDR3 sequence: CASSLVRAITGELFF. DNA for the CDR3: TGTGCCAGCAGTTTAGTCAGGGCCATCACCGGGGAGCTGTTTTTT.

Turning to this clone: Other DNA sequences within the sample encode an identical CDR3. The CDR3 nucleotides read TGTGCCTGGAGTGTAGGCTATGGCTACACCTTC. Translating it yields CAWSVGYGYTF. The rearrangement uses TRBV30 and TRBJ1-2; D is uncertain. V lost 0 bases and J 4 bases, leaving 3 bases between the germline ends. The CDR3 is made up of 11 amino acids. Germline CDR1 reads GTSNPN; CDR2 reads SVGIG (reference sequence).

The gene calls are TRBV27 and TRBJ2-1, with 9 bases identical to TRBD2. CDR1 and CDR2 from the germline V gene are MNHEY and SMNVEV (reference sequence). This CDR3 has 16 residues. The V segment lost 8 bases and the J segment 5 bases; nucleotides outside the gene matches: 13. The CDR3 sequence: CASFASAGGPDNEQFF. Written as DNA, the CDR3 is TGTGCCAGCTTTGCCTCGGCGGGGGGGCCAGACAATGAGCAGTTCTTC.

For the CDR3, the DNA is TGTGCCAGCAGCTTTTCGGACAAGACCTACGAGCAGTACTTC. Translated, it gives CASSFSDKTYEQYF. The chain links TRBV13 to TRBJ2-7; tentatively, D is TRBD1 (5 bases). CDR3 size: 14 residues. Trimming shortened V by 3 bases and J by 2 bases, and 11 bases separated the two germline ends. The germline gives CDR1 PRHDT, CDR2 FYEKMQ (reference sequence).

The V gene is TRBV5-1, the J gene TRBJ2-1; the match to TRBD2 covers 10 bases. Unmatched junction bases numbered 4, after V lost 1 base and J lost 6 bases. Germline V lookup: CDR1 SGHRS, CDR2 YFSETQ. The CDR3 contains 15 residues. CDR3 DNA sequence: TGCGCCAGCAGCTTGTCGGCTAGCGGGAGCAATGAGCAGTTCTTC. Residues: CASSLSASGSNEQFF. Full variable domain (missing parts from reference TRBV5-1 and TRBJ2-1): KAGVTQTPRYLIKTRGQQVTLSCSPISGHRSVSWYQQTPGQGLQFLFEYFSETQRNKGNFPGRFSGRQFSNSRSEMNVSTLELGDSALYLCASSLSASGSNEQFFGPGTRLTVL.

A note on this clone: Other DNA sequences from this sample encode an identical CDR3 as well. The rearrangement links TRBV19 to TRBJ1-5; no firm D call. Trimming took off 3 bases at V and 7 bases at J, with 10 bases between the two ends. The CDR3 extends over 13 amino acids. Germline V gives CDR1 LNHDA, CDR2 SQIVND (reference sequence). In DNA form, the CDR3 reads TGTGCCAGTAGTATGGGCTTAAGGCAGCCCCAGCATTTT. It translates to CASSMGLRQPQHF.

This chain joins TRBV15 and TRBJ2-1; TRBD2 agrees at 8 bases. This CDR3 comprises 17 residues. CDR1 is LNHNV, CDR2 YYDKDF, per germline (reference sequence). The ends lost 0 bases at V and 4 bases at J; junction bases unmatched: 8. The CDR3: CATSRDVAAGEYNEQFF. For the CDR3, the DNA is TGTGCCACCAGCAGAGATGTAGCAGCGGGAGAGTACAATGAGCAGTTCTTC.

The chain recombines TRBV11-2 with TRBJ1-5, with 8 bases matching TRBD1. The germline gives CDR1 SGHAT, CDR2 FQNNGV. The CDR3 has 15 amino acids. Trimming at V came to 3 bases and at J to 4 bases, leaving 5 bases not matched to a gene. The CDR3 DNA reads TGTGCCAGCAGCTTCGGACAGGGACTAAATCAGCCCCAGCATTTT. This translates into CASSFGQGLNQPQHF.